This T cell receptor beta chain was observed in a study of shared clonotypes between healthy human individuals. Assay used: immunoSEQ multiplex PCR; TCRdb lists only in-frame clones, some missing. The sample records under 850,000 clones, more than 85% being singletons. With regard to this clone: Its antigen is unknown.

This CDR3 spans 10 amino acids. Study-wide results and limits: Memory subsets generally showed smaller estimated richness than naive subsets did.

As defined, naive CD8 cells were CD45RO-negative and positively selected for CCR7, with terminally differentiated effector memory CD45RA+ cells excluded. This chain links TRBV21-1 with TRBJ1-5. TRBV21-1 is deemed a pseudogene. Material for sequencing was naive CD8+ T cells sorted from blood. This receptor was obtained from a man aged 25 to 40 in good health. The DNA for the CDR3 is TGTGCCAGCAGCACCCCGCCCCAGCATTTT. It specifies CASSTPPQHF.